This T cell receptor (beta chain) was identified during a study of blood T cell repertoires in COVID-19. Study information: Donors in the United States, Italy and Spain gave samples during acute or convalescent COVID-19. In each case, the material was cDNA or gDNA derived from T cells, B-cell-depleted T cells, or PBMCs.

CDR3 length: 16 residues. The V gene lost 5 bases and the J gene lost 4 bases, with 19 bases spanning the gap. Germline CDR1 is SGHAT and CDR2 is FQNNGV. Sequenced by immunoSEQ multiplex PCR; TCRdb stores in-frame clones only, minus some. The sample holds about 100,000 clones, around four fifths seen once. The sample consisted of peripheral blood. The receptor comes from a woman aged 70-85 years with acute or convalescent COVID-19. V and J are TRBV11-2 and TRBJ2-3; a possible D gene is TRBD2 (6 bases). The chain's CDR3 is CASSRAGGGVADTQYF. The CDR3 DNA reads TGTGCCAGCAGCCGAGCGGGTGGCGGGGTGGCAGATACGCAGTATTTT. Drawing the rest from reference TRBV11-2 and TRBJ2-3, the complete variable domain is EAGVAQSPRYKIIEKRQSVAFWCNPISGHATLYWYQQILGQGPKLLIQFQNNGVVDDSQLPKDRFSAERLKGVDSTLKIQPAKLEDSAVYLCASSRAGGGVADTQYFGPGTRLTVL.